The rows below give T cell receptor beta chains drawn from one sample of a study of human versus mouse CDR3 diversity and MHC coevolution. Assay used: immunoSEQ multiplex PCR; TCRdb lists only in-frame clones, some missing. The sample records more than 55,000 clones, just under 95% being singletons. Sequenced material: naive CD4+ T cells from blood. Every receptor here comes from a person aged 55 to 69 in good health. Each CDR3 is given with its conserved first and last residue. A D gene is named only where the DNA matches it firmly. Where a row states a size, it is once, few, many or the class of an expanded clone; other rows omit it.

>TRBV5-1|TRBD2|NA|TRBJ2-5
CASSSRTSGSSGETQYF
TGCGCCAGCAGCTCCAGGACTAGCGGGAGTTCAGGGGAGACCCAGTACTTC
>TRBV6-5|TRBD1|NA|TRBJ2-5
CASRAGGRETQYF
TGTGCCAGCAGGGCAGGGGGACGGGAGACCCAGTACTTC
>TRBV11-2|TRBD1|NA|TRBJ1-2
CASSLAPPGQGNYGYTF
TGTGCCAGCAGCTTAGCCCCCCCGGGACAGGGAAACTATGGCTACACCTTC
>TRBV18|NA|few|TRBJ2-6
CASSPRGAGANVLTF
TGTGCCAGCTCACCACGGGGCGCTGGGGCCAACGTCCTGACTTTC
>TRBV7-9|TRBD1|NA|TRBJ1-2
CASSSPTGFSYGYTF
TGTGCCAGCAGCTCCCCGACAGGGTTTAGCTATGGCTACACCTTC
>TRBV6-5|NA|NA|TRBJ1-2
CASRAGDEGYTF
TGTGCCAGCAGAGCAGGGGACGAAGGCTACACCTTC
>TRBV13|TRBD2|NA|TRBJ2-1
CASSLWTSVGNEQFF
TGTGCCAGCAGCCTATGGACTAGTGTCGGCAATGAGCAGTTCTTC
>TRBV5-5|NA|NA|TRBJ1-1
CASSPQTGEAFF
TGTGCCAGCAGCCCGCAGACAGGAGAAGCTTTCTTT
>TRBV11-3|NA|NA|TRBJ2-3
CASSLDSSGTDTQYF
TGTGCCAGCAGCTTAGATTCTTCCGGCACAGATACGCAGTATTTT
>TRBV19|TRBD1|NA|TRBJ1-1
CASRRQGANTEAFF
TGTGCCAGTAGGCGACAGGGGGCAAACACTGAAGCTTTCTTT
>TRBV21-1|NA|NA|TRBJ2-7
CASISGGYEQYF
TGTGCCAGCATCTCCGGGGGGTACGAGCAGTACTTC
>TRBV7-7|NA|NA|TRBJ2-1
CASSLAGNNEQFF
TGTGCCAGCAGCTTAGCGGGCAACAATGAGCAGTTCTTC
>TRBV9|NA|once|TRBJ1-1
CASSVGGSMNTEAFF
TGTGCCAGCAGCGTAGGTGGTAGCATGAACACTGAAGCTTTCTTT
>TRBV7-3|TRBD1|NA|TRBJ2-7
CASSSYRGSYEQYF
TGTGCCAGCAGCTCCTACAGGGGATCCTACGAGCAGTACTTC
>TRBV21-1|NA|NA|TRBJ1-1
CASSKGAGNTEAFF
TGTGCCAGCAGCAAAGGGGCGGGGAACACTGAAGCTTTCTTT
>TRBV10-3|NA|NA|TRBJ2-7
CAITDSSSYEQYF
TGTGCCATCACCGACTCGAGCTCCTACGAGCAGTACTTC
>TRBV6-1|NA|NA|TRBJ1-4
CASSRDMGEKLFF
TGTGCCAGTTCCCGGGACATGGGTGAAAAACTGTTTTTT
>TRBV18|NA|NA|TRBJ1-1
CASSQTGTWNTEAFF
TGTGCCAGCTCACAAACCGGGACATGGAACACTGAGGCTTTCTTT
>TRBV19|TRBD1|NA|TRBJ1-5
CASSIWDRFPLNQPQHF
TGTGCCAGTAGTATATGGGACAGATTTCCCCTAAATCAGCCCCAGCATTTT
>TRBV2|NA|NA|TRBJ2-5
CASSVGGVQETQYF
TGTGCCAGCAGTGTAGGGGGAGTTCAAGAGACCCAGTACTTC
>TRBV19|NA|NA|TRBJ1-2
CASSIVVSNSGYTF
TGTGCCAGTAGTATTGTAGTTTCTAACTCTGGCTACACCTTC
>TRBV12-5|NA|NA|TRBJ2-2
CASGLGMSTGELFF
TGTGCTAGTGGTTTGGGCATGAGCACCGGGGAGCTGTTTTTT
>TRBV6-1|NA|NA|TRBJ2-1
CASSDGGSYNEQFF
TGTGCCAGCAGTGACGGGGGCTCCTACAATGAGCAGTTCTTC
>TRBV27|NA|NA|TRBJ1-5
CASRPKGGGNQPQHF
TGTGCCAGCAGACCAAAAGGGGGGGGCAATCAGCCCCAGCATTTT
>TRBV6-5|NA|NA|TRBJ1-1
CASGQRNTEAFF
TGTGCCAGCGGACAGAGGAACACTGAAGCTTTCTTT
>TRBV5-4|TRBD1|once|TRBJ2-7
CASSPRQGATYEQYF
TGTGCCAGCAGCCCTAGACAGGGGGCTACGTACGAGCAGTACTTC
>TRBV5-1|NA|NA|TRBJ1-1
CASSLDGGLGTEAFF
TGCGCCAGCAGCTTGGATGGGGGCTTGGGCACTGAAGCTTTCTTT
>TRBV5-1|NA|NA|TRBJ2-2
CASSLGANTGELFF
TGCGCCAGCAGTCTTGGAGCCAACACCGGGGAGCTGTTTTTT
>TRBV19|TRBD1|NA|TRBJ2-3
CASSPSGQGSYTQYF
TGTGCCAGTAGTCCGTCCGGACAGGGGTCTTATACGCAGTATTTT
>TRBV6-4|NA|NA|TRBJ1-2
CASSIAGGYGYTF
TGTGCCAGTTCAATAGCGGGGGGCTATGGCTACACCTTC
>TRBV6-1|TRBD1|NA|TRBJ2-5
CASSEQTGQGMTQYF
TGTGCCAGCAGTGAGCAGACGGGACAGGGTATGACCCAGTACTTC
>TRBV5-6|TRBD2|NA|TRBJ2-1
CASSLEAGGLNEQFF
TGTGCCAGCAGCTTGGAAGCGGGAGGACTCAATGAGCAGTTCTTC
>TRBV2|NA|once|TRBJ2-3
CASSEGLWTKEKVDTQYF
TGTGCCAGCAGTGAAGGCCTATGGACTAAGGAGAAGGTAGATACGCAGTATTTT
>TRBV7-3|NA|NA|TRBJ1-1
CASSLTAQGGNTEAFF
TGTGCCAGCAGCTTAACGGCACAGGGTGGGAACACTGAAGCTTTCTTT
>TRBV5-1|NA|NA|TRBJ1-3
CASSQFLGGFSGNTIYF
TGCGCCAGCAGCCAGTTCCTGGGGGGGTTCTCTGGAAACACCATATATTTT
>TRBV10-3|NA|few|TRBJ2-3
CAISDSGTDTQYF
TGTGCCATCAGTGATTCTGGCACAGATACGCAGTATTTT
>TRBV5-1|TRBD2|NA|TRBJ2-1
CASRVIAGSPMNEQFF
TGCGCCAGCAGGGTGATAGCGGGGTCCCCCATGAATGAGCAGTTCTTC
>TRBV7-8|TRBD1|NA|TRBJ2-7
CASSSTGPYEQYF
TGTGCCAGCAGCTCGACAGGGCCCTACGAGCAGTACTTC
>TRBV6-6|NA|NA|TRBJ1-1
CASREGQVNTEAFF
TGTGCCAGCAGGGAGGGTCAGGTAAACACTGAAGCTTTCTTT
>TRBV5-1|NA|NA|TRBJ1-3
CASSLGSGSGNTIYF
TGCGCCAGCAGCTTGGGTAGCGGGTCTGGAAACACCATATATTTT
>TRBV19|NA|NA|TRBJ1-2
CASSMDRDYGYTF
TGTGCCAGTAGCATGGACAGAGATTATGGCTACACCTTC
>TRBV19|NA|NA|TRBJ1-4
CASQSFPNEKLFF
TGTGCCAGTCAGTCGTTCCCGAATGAAAAACTGTTTTTT
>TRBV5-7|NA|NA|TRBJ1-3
CASSHGGDTGNTIYF
TGTGCCAGCAGCCACGGGGGGGATACCGGAAACACCATATATTTT
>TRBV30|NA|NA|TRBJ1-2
CAWKTGVGNYGYTF
TGTGCCTGGAAGACGGGTGTCGGTAACTATGGCTACACCTTC
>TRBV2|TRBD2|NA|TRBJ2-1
CASGSGTTNEQFF
TGTGCCAGCGGAAGCGGGACTACGAATGAGCAGTTCTTC
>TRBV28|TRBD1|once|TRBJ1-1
CASSRLAGGPRNTEAFF
TGTGCCAGCAGTCGGCTTGCAGGGGGCCCACGGAACACTGAAGCTTTCTTT
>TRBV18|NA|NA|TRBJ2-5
CASSPVGGDPQYF
TGTGCCAGCTCACCAGTTGGAGGTGATCCCCAGTACTTC
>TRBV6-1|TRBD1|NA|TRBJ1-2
CASSEATGASYGYTF
TGTGCCAGCAGTGAAGCAACAGGGGCTTCCTATGGCTACACCTTC
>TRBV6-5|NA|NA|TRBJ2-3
CASRKQGAATDTQYF
TGTGCCAGCAGGAAACAGGGTGCCGCGACAGATACGCAGTATTTT
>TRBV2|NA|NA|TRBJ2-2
CASGQLLNTGELFF
TGTGCCAGCGGACAGCTACTAAACACCGGGGAGCTGTTTTTT
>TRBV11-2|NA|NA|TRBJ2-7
CASSLTPPPGEQYF
TGTGCCAGCAGCTTGACCCCCCCTCCAGGCGAGCAGTACTTC
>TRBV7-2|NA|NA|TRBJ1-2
CASSLWGRSNYGYTF
TGTGCCAGCAGCTTATGGGGCAGGTCTAACTATGGCTACACCTTC
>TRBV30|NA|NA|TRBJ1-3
CAWSGHPTGNTIYF
TGTGCCTGGAGTGGACACCCGACTGGAAACACCATATATTTT
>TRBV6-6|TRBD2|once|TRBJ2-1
CASSSGLAANEQFF
TGTGCCAGCAGTTCGGGACTAGCGGCTAATGAGCAGTTCTTC
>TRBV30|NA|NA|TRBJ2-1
CAWQTGAYNEQFF
TGTGCCTGGCAGACAGGAGCCTACAATGAGCAGTTCTTC
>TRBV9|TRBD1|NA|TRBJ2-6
CASSVATGGGGANVLTF
TGTGCCAGCAGCGTAGCCACAGGGGGTGGTGGGGCCAACGTCCTGACTTTC
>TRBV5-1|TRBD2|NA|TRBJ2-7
CASSLVAGPTYEQYF
TGCGCCAGCAGCTTGGTAGCGGGGCCTACCTACGAGCAGTACTTC